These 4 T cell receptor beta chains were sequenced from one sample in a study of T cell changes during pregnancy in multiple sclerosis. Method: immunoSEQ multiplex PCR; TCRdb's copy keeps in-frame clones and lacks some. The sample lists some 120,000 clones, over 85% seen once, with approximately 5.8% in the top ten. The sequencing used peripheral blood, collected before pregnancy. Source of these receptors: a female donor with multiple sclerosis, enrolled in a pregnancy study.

CDR3 sequence: CASSFRRGASGGIITDTQYF. CDR3 nucleotide sequence: TGTGCCAGCAGCTTCCGTCGAGGGGCTAGCGGGGGGATCATCACAGATACGCAGTATTTT. The rearrangement joins TRBV7-8 to TRBJ2-3; 11 positions agree with TRBD2. Germline CDR1 SGHVS, CDR2 FQNEAQ. V lost 3 bases to trimming and J lost 2 bases; unmatched junction nucleotides: 16. CDR3 length: 20 amino acids.

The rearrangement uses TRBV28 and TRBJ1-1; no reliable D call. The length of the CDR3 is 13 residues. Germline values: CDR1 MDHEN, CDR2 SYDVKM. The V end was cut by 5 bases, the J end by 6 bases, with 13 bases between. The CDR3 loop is CASSRPGGAEAFF. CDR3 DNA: TGTGCCAGCAGTCGACCGGGAGGCGCTGAAGCTTTCTTT.

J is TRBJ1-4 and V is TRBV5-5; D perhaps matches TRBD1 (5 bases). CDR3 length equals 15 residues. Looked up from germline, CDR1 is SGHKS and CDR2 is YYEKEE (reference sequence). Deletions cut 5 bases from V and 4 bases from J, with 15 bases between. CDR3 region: CASSTEWGLNEKLFF. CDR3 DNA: TGTGCCAGCAGTACCGAATGGGGACTTAATGAAAAACTGTTTTTT.

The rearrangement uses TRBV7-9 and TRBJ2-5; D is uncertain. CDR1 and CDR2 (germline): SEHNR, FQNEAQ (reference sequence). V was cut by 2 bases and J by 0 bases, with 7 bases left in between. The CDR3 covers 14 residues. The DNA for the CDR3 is TGTGCCAGCAGCTTATCTGAGTACCAAGAGACCCAGTACTTC. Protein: CASSLSEYQETQYF.